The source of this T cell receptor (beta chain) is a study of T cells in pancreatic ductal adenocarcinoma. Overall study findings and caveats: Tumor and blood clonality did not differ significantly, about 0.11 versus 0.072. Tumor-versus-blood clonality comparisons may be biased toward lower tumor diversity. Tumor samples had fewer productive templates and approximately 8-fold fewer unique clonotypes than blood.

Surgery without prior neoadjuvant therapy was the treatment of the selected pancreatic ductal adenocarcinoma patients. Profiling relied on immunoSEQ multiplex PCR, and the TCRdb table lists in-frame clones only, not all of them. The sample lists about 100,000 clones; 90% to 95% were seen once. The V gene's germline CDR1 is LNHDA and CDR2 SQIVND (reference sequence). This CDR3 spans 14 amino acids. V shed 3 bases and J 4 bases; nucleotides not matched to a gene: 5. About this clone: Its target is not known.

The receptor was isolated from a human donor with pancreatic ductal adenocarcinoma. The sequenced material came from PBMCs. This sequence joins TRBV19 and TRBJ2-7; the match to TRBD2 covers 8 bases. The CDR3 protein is CASSIGAGEYEQYF. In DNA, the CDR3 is TGTGCCAGTAGTATTGGAGCGGGAGAGTACGAGCAGTACTTC. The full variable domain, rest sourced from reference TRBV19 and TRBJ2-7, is DGGITQSPKYLFRKEGQNVTLSCEQNLNHDAMYWYRQDPGQGLRLIYYSQIVNDFQKGDIAEGYSVSREKKESFPLTVTSAQKNPTAFYLCASSIGAGEYEQYFGPGTRLTVT.